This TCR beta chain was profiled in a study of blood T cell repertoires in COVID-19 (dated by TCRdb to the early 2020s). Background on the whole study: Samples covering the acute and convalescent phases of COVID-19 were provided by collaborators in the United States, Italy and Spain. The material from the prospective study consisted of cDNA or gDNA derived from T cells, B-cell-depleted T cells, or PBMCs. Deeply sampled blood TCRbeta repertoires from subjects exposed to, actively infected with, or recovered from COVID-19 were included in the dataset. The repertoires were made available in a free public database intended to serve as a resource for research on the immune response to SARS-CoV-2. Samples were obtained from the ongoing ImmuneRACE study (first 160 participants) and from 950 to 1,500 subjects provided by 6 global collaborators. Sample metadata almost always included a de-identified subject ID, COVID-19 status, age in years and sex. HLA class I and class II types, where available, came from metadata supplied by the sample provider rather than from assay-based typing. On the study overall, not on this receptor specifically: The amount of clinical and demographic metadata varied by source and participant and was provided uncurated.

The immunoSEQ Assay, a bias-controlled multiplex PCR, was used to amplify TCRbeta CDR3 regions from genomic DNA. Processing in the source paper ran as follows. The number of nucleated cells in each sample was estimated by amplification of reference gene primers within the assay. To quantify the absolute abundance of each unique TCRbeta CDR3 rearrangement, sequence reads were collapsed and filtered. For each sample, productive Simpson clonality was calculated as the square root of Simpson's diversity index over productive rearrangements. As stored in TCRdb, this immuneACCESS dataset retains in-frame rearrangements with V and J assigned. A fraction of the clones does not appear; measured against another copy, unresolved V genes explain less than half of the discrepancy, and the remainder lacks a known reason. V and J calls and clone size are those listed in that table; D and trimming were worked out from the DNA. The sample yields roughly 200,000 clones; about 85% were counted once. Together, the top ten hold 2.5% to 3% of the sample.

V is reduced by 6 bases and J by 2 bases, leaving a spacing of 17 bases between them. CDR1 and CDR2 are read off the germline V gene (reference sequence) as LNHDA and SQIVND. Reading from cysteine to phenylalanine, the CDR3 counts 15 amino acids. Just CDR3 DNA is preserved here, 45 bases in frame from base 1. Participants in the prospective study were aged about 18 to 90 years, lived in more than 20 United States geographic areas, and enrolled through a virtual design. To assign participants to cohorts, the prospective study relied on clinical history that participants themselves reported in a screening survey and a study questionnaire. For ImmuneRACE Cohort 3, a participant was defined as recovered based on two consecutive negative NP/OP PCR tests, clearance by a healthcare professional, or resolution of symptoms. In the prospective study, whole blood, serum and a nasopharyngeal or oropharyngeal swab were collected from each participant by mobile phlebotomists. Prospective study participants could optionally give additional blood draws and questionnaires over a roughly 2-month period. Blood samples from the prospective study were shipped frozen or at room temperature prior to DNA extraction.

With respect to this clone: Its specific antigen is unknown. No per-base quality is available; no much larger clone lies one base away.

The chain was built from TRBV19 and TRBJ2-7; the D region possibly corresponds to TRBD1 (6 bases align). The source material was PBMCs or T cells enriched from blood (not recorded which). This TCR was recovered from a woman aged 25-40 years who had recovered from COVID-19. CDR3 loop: CASSLDSPGAYEQYF. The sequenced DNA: TGTGCCAGTAGCCTTGACTCTCCAGGGGCCTACGAGCAGTACTTC.